Shown below are 9 T cell receptor beta chains from a single sample sequenced in a study of cytomegalovirus exposure and HLA in healthy donors. The repertoire was sequenced with immunoSEQ multiplex PCR; TCRdb's copy has only in-frame clones and lacks some. The sample carries about 260,000 clones, 90% recorded once. The sequenced material came from PBMCs. These receptor sequences come from a woman between 25 and 40 years old in good health and CMV-seronegative.

Only one count was recorded for this clone. V usage is TRBV27 and J usage is TRBJ2-1; 10 bases agree with TRBD2. In germline, CDR1 is MNHEY, CDR2 SMNVEV (reference sequence). The length of the CDR3 is 15 residues. V was clipped by 6 bases and J by 4 bases; unmatched bases: 6. The CDR3 reads CASSLGTSAYNEQFF. CDR3 sequence (DNA): TGTGCCAGCAGCCTAGGGACTAGCGCTTACAATGAGCAGTTCTTC.

The V call is TRBV6-6, the J call TRBJ2-7, with 10 bases fitting TRBD2. The CDR3 consists of 16 residues. J gave up 3 bases and V 7 bases, and 12 bases lay outside the gene matches. Germline V gene data show CDR1 as MNHNY and CDR2 as SVGAGI (reference sequence). CDR3 sequence reads: CASTLRRGTSDYEQYF. As DNA, the CDR3 is TGTGCCAGCACCTTACGTAGGGGGACTAGCGACTACGAGCAGTACTTC.

V usage is TRBV5-1 and J usage is TRBJ2-1; 8 bases line up with TRBD2. The trim removed 0 bases at V and 4 bases at J, leaving 6 bases unmatched. The CDR3 has 16 amino acids. Germline V gene data show CDR1 as SGHRS and CDR2 as YFSETQ. The CDR3 region has the DNA TGCGCCAGCAGCTTGGTGGCGGGAGGCGGGTACAATGAGCAGTTCTTC. Protein sequence: CASSLVAGGGYNEQFF.

V is TRBV11-2 and J is TRBJ2-5; the D call may be TRBD1 or TRBD2 (7 bases each). V lost 5 bases to trimming and J lost 4 bases, with 26 bases between them. CDR3 length equals 18 residues. Germline lookup yields CDR1 SGHAT and CDR2 FQNNGV. The CDR3 protein is CASSPRPGQGGRGETQYF. For the CDR3, the DNA is TGTGCCAGCAGCCCCCGTCCCGGGCAGGGGGGGCGAGGAGAGACCCAGTACTTC. The full variable domain, with the rest looked up from reference TRBV11-2 and TRBJ2-5, is EAGVAQSPRYKIIEKRQSVAFWCNPISGHATLYWYQQILGQGPKLLIQFQNNGVVDDSQLPKDRFSAERLKGVDSTLKIQPAKLEDSAVYLCASSPRPGQGGRGETQYFGPGTRLLVL.

This chain links TRBV11-2 with TRBJ2-1; TRBD2 matches 11 bases. Germline CDR1 SGHAT, CDR2 FQNNGV. V shed 7 bases, J shed 2 bases, and the junction held 4 bases outside the gene matches. This CDR3 comprises 15 residues. The CDR3 loop is CASINSGGAYNEQFF. In DNA form, the CDR3 reads TGTGCCAGCATCAATAGCGGGGGGGCCTACAATGAGCAGTTCTTC.

This chain connects TRBV7-2 to TRBJ2-7; TRBD1 matches at 7 bases. Germline CDR1 and CDR2: SGHTA and FQGNSA. The CDR3 spans 14 residues. V shed 3 bases, J shed 3 bases, and the junction held 5 bases outside the gene matches. The CDR3 loop is CASSLEQGIYEQYF. The CDR3 DNA is TGTGCCAGCAGCTTGGAACAGGGGATCTACGAGCAGTACTTC. The full variable domain, with the rest looked up from reference TRBV7-2 and TRBJ2-7, is GAGVSQSPSNKVTEKGKDVELRCDPISGHTALYWYRQSLGQGLEFLIYFQGNSAPDKSGLPSDRFSAERTGGSVSTLTIQRTQQEDSAVYLCASSLEQGIYEQYFGPGTRLTVT.

V is TRBV5-6 and J is TRBJ2-1; weak D call: TRBD1 (6 bases). CDR1 and CDR2 from the germline V gene are SGHDT and YYEEEE. The CDR3 covers 14 residues. V was clipped by 0 bases and J by 6 bases, with 10 bases between them. CDR3 bases: TGTGCCAGCAGCTTGGTCGACAGGTTCAATGAGCAGTTCTTC. It codes for CASSLVDRFNEQFF.

The rearrangement links TRBV7-2 to TRBJ2-5, with D tentatively TRBD1 (6 bases). Germline V gene lookup returns CDR1 SGHTA and CDR2 FQGNSA. The ends were cut back, 5 bases at V and 2 bases at J, with 12 bases in the middle. The CDR3 is made up of 14 amino acids. CDR3 residues: CASSINRDQETQYF. DNA for the CDR3: TGTGCCAGCAGCATAAACAGGGATCAAGAGACCCAGTACTTC.

V and J are TRBV7-2 and TRBJ2-1; no reliable D call. Trimming pared 5 bases from V and 1 base from J, leaving 6 bases between. This CDR3 comprises 13 residues. Germline V gene lookup returns CDR1 SGHTA and CDR2 FQGNSA. The CDR3 nucleotides read TGTGCCAGCAGCCGCCGGTCCTACAATGAGCAGTTCTTC. Translating gives CASSRRSYNEQFF.